The next 31 T cell receptor beta chains were all read from a single sample in a study of T cell changes during pregnancy in multiple sclerosis. Some clones are missing from TCRdb's copy, which holds only in-frame ones; the method was immunoSEQ multiplex PCR. The sample gives approximately 89,000 clones, about 95% of which show up once; about 2.3% is in the top ten. The sequences come from peripheral blood, collected in the third trimester of pregnancy. The source is a female donor with multiple sclerosis, enrolled in a pregnancy study.

The chain recombines TRBV19 with TRBJ1-1; D is uncertain. Germline lookup yields CDR1 LNHDA and CDR2 SQIVND (reference sequence). The CDR3 has 12 amino acids. The V gene lost 9 bases and the J gene lost 7 bases, with 15 bases spanning the gap. The CDR3 DNA reads TGTGCCAGCCACGGGTCTACCTTTGAAGCTTTCTTT. It codes for CASHGSTFEAFF.

The V call is TRBV6-4, the J call TRBJ2-3; TRBD2 matches at 13 bases. The CDR3 loop spans 16 amino acids. Per the germline V gene, CDR1 is MRHNA and CDR2 is SNTAGT. After removal of 3 bases from V and 9 bases from J, the junction contained 9 bases not matched to a gene. CDR3 coding DNA: TGTGCCAGCAGTGAAGGGTTAGGACTAGCGGGGGAGACGCAGTATTTT. Translated, it gives CASSEGLGLAGETQYF.

This chain joins TRBV28 and TRBJ2-7; the match to TRBD1 covers 7 bases. The germline V gene has CDR1 MDHEN and CDR2 SYDVKM. This CDR3 is 14 amino acids long. The J segment lost 2 bases and the V segment lost 2 bases, leaving 3 bases of the junction unmatched. The CDR3 sequence: CASSLTGATYEQYF. The CDR3 DNA follows: TGTGCCAGCAGTTTAACAGGGGCCACCTACGAGCAGTACTTC.

Points on this clone: At one of its ends the junction is not consistent with the germline gene, which may arise from a read error. This chain joins TRBV2 and TRBJ2-3, with 8 nucleotides matching TRBD2. CDR3 size: 14 residues. Germline CDR1 SNHLY, CDR2 FYNNEI. The CDR3 coding sequence is TGTGCCAGAAGTGGACTAGCCTCCACAGATACGCAGTATTTT. The encoded protein is CARSGLASTDTQYF.

The chain recombines TRBV11-2 with TRBJ1-5; D ambiguous. The CDR3 runs to 14 residues. The V end was cut by 5 bases, the J end by 6 bases, with 14 bases between. Germline V gives CDR1 SGHAT, CDR2 FQNNGV. CDR3 amino acids: CASSPDWTSQPQHF. CDR3 DNA sequence: TGTGCCAGCAGCCCAGATTGGACTTCTCAGCCCCAGCATTTT.

This clone occurred once. V is TRBV11-2 and J is TRBJ1-2; 7 positions agree with TRBD1. J was trimmed by 4 bases and V by 2 bases; bases with no gene match: 4. In germline, CDR1 is SGHAT, CDR2 FQNNGV. The CDR3 sequence is 14 residues long. CDR3 sequence: CASSLQGGSYGYTF. CDR3 DNA: TGTGCCAGCAGCTTACAGGGGGGATCCTATGGCTACACCTTC.

This chain connects TRBV7-9 to TRBJ2-3; the D gene is possibly TRBD2 (6 bases). V was cut by 4 bases and J by 4 bases, with 18 bases left in between. There are 16 residues in the CDR3. Germline V CDR1 and CDR2: SEHNR, FQNEAQ (reference sequence). CDR3 sequence (DNA): TGTGCCAGCAGCTGGGGGTCCCCGGGGGTCGCAGATACGCAGTATTTT. Amino acid sequence: CASSWGSPGVADTQYF.

This sequence joins TRBV7-3 and TRBJ2-2; no firm D call. V was cut by 2 bases and J by 2 bases, with 6 bases left in between. The CDR3 sequence is 14 residues long. Germline V CDR1 and CDR2: SGHTA, FQGTGA. The CDR3 region is CASSLAVNTGELFF. The CDR3 nucleotides are TGTGCCAGCAGCTTAGCGGTCAACACCGGGGAGCTGTTTTTT.

This chain joins TRBV27 and TRBJ1-2, with 10 nucleotides matching TRBD1. The CDR3 covers 15 residues. Trimming cost V 5 bases and J 11 bases; bases outside gene matches: 14. The germline gives CDR1 MNHEY, CDR2 SMNVEV (reference sequence). The CDR3 loop is CASSPRDRGPGRYTF. In DNA, the CDR3 is TGTGCCAGCAGTCCCAGGGACAGGGGACCGGGGCGGTACACCTTC.

This rearrangement joins TRBV7-9 to TRBJ2-2; tentatively, D is TRBD1 (5 bases). This CDR3 spans 16 amino acids. Germline V gene sequence: CDR1 SEHNR, CDR2 FQNEAQ (reference sequence). V gave up 5 bases and J gave up 0 bases, with 13 bases separating them. CDR3 in DNA: TGTGCCAGCAGCCCAACCGGACAACCGAACACCGGGGAGCTGTTTTTT. It is translated as CASSPTGQPNTGELFF.

This rearrangement joins TRBV27 to TRBJ2-7, with D maybe TRBD2 (7 bases). Trimming removed 2 bases from V and 5 bases from J, with 10 bases in between. The germline CDR1 and CDR2 sequences are MNHEY and SMNVEV (reference sequence). The CDR3 consists of 13 residues. The CDR3 region has the DNA TGTGCCAGCAGTTTAGGGCGGGGGCACGAGCAGTACTTC. Translated: CASSLGRGHEQYF.

DNA for the CDR3: TGTGCCAGCAGCTTAGAGCCAGGGGGTCGATCACCCCTCCACTTT. It yields the protein CASSLEPGGRSPLHF. The rearrangement links TRBV7-2 to TRBJ1-6; TRBD1 matches at 7 bases. The V gene's germline CDR1 is SGHTA and CDR2 FQGNSA. V trimming: 1 base; J trimming: 10 bases; junction bases outside the gene matches: 7. The CDR3 runs to 15 residues. Full variable domain (remainder filled in from reference TRBV7-2 and TRBJ1-6): GAGVSQSPSNKVTEKGKDVELRCDPISGHTALYWYRQSLGQGLEFLIYFQGNSAPDKSGLPSDRFSAERTGGSVSTLTIQRTQQEDSAVYLCASSLEPGGRSPLHFGNGTRLTVT.

The chain is built from TRBV9 and TRBJ2-2, with D tentatively TRBD1 (6 bases). Trimming took 0 bases from V and 0 from J, leaving 9 bases between them. Germline CDR1 is SGDLS and CDR2 is YYNGEE. CDR3 size: 16 residues. The CDR3 region has the DNA TGTGCCAGCAGCGTAGGGAACAGGGCGAACACCGGGGAGCTGTTTTTT. It specifies CASSVGNRANTGELFF.

The chain employs TRBV19 and TRBJ1-1; D remains unclear. Germline assignment: CDR1 LNHDA and CDR2 SQIVND (reference sequence). This CDR3 is 13 amino acids long. V shed 3 bases and J shed 0 bases, with 5 bases lying between them. Written as DNA, the CDR3 is TGTGCCAGTAGTATGTCCTTGAACACTGAAGCTTTCTTT. Its translation is CASSMSLNTEAFF.

The V call is TRBV5-1, the J call TRBJ1-2; D not certain. This CDR3 contains 15 residues. Trimming removed 2 bases at V and 6 bases at J, with 17 bases between. Germline CDR1 is SGHRS and CDR2 is YFSETQ. The CDR3 DNA sequence: TGCGCCAGCAGCTTAGGACGGAGGATCTGGGATGGCTACACCTTC. This codes for CASSLGRRIWDGYTF.

This clone has just one count. The V gene is TRBV30, the J gene TRBJ1-4; TRBD1 might be the D (5 bases). V lost 0 bases, J lost 6 bases, and 17 bases lay in between. The CDR3 spans 16 residues. CDR1 GTSNPN and CDR2 SVGIG come from the germline V gene (reference sequence). CDR3 region: CAWSVGSGAVYEKLFF. As DNA, the CDR3 is TGTGCCTGGAGTGTAGGTAGTGGGGCCGTATATGAAAAACTGTTTTTT.

V and J are TRBV9 and TRBJ1-2, with 8 bases lining up with TRBD1. CDR1 and CDR2 from the germline V gene are SGDLS and YYNGEE. J was trimmed by 4 bases and V by 6 bases; bases with no gene match: 14. This CDR3 is 16 amino acids long. In DNA form, the CDR3 reads TGTGCCAGCACCCCTACCGGGACAGGAAATGGCTATGGCTACACCTTC. Protein product: CASTPTGTGNGYGYTF.

The chain couples TRBV19 to TRBJ1-4; 8 nucleotides agree with TRBD1. J lost 7 bases, V lost 4 bases, and 2 bases had no gene match. The CDR3 length is 13 residues. Germline V lookup: CDR1 LNHDA, CDR2 SQIVND (reference sequence). The CDR3 region is CASSTDRGEKLFF. The DNA for the CDR3 is TGTGCCAGTAGTACCGACAGGGGTGAAAAACTGTTTTTT.

This chain connects TRBV4-2 to TRBJ2-6; 7 bases line up with TRBD2. CDR1 and CDR2 (germline): LGHNA, YNFKEQ. There are 20 residues in the CDR3. J gave up 0 bases and V 0 bases, and 11 bases lay outside the gene matches. Here the CDR3 DNA reads TGTGCCAGCAGCCAAGAGTGGGTGCTAGCGGCGAGCTCTGGGGCCAACGTCCTGACTTTC. It codes for CASSQEWVLAASSGANVLTF.

The CDR3 loop reads CASSYGGVSNYGYTF. In DNA form, the CDR3 reads TGCGCCAGCAGCTACGGAGGTGTCTCTAACTATGGCTACACCTTC. The chain recombines TRBV5-1 with TRBJ1-2; D uncertain. The V and J ends lost 3 bases and 0 bases respectively, with 12 bases between them. The length of the CDR3 is 15 residues. CDR1 is SGHRS, CDR2 YFSETQ, per germline. Full variable domain (rest looked up from reference TRBV5-1 and TRBJ1-2): KAGVTQTPRYLIKTRGQQVTLSCSPISGHRSVSWYQQTPGQGLQFLFEYFSETQRNKGNFPGRFSGRQFSNSRSEMNVSTLELGDSALYLCASSYGGVSNYGYTFGSGTRLTVV.

This chain links TRBV7-9 with TRBJ1-4; D perhaps matches TRBD1 (6 bases). The V gene lost 3 bases and the J gene lost 6 bases, with 11 bases spanning the gap. Germline values: CDR1 SEHNR, CDR2 FQNEAQ (reference sequence). The CDR3 runs 14 residues. The chain's CDR3 is CASSFLGGDEKLFF. DNA for the CDR3: TGTGCCAGCAGCTTCCTAGGGGGTGATGAAAAACTGTTTTTT.

V and J are TRBV11-1 and TRBJ1-5; D is undetermined. The germline V gene has CDR1 SGHAT and CDR2 FQDESV (reference sequence). CDR3 length equals 15 residues. With 5 bases removed from V and 4 bases from J, the gap between germline ends came to 15 bases. The CDR3 is CASSQDGEANQPQHF. For the CDR3, the DNA is TGTGCCAGCAGCCAGGACGGGGAGGCTAATCAGCCCCAGCATTTT.

This chain links TRBV10-2 with TRBJ2-4; TRBD2 matches 7 bases. Germline V gene sequence: CDR1 WSHSY, CDR2 SAAADI. After removal of 6 bases from V and 4 bases from J, the junction contained 6 bases not matched to a gene. CDR3 length equals 14 residues. The CDR3 bases are TGCGCCAGCAGCTCACCGGGACTAAAAAACATTCAGTACTTC. The encoded protein is CASSSPGLKNIQYF.

This clone was recorded only once. The chain carries TRBV6-5 and TRBJ1-4; 8 bases align to TRBD1. Germline CDR1 is MNHEY and CDR2 is SVGAGI. There are 15 residues in the CDR3. J was trimmed by 4 bases and V by 6 bases; bases with no gene match: 7. CDR3: CASRARQGSNEKLFF. The CDR3 nucleotides read TGTGCCAGCAGGGCCCGACAGGGGAGTAATGAAAAACTGTTTTTT.

The CDR3 sequence: CASKGSSRTGELFF. In nucleotides, the CDR3 is TGTGCCAGCAAAGGAAGTTCCAGGACTGGGGAGCTGTTTTTT. The rearrangement links TRBV2 to TRBJ2-2, with a weak D call TRBD2 (5 bases). The V gene lost 7 bases and the J gene lost 8 bases, with 17 bases spanning the gap. This CDR3 comprises 14 residues. The germline V gene encodes CDR1 SNHLY and CDR2 FYNNEI.

This clone was seen only once. The rearrangement uses TRBV19 and TRBJ2-5; a possible D gene is TRBD2 (6 bases). Trimming cost V 4 bases and J 1 base, with 13 bases left between them. Germline loops: CDR1 LNHDA, CDR2 SQIVND (reference sequence). This CDR3 contains 15 residues. Here the CDR3 DNA reads TGTGCCAGTAGTACCCAGACTAGTTCCCAAGAGACCCAGTACTTC. This translates into CASSTQTSSQETQYF.

V is TRBV9 and J is TRBJ2-3; unclear D gene. Germline V gives CDR1 SGDLS, CDR2 YYNGEE. V lost 0 bases to trimming and J lost 4 bases, with 6 bases between them. The CDR3 consists of 13 residues. As DNA, the CDR3 is TGTGCCAGCAGCGTAGCACTCGCAGATACGCAGTATTTT. Amino acids: CASSVALADTQYF.

V is TRBV5-1 and J is TRBJ1-3; no reliable D call. The germline V gene encodes CDR1 SGHRS and CDR2 YFSETQ. The V gene lost 0 bases and the J gene lost 0 bases, with 7 bases spanning the gap. The CDR3 consists of 15 residues. CDR3 DNA sequence: TGCGCCAGCAGCTTGGAAGTCGGCTCTGGAAACACCATATATTTT. It encodes CASSLEVGSGNTIYF.

The chain couples TRBV5-6 to TRBJ1-2, with a weak D call TRBD1 (6 bases). Per germline, CDR1 SGHDT and CDR2 YYEEEE. This CDR3 is 15 amino acids long. V gave up 4 bases and J gave up 4 bases, with 17 bases separating them. The CDR3 region is CASSPVQGSGYGYTF. Here the CDR3 DNA reads TGTGCCAGCAGCCCGGTCCAGGGGTCCGGCTATGGCTACACCTTC.

The V gene is TRBV4-2, the J gene TRBJ1-2, with D tentatively TRBD1 (6 bases). CDR1 is LGHNA and CDR2 is YNFKEQ in the germline V gene. Trimming removed 4 bases at V and 6 bases at J, with 15 bases between. CDR3 length: 14 residues. CDR3 in amino acids: CASSPSTGNHGYTF. In nucleotides, the CDR3 is TGTGCCAGCAGCCCAAGTACAGGGAATCATGGCTACACCTTC.

The gene calls are TRBV5-1 and TRBJ2-3; 10 bases are shared with TRBD1. This CDR3 spans 16 amino acids. CDR1 is SGHRS and CDR2 is YFSETQ in the germline V gene. V trimming: 4 bases; J trimming: 2 bases; junction bases outside the gene matches: 7. CDR3 sequence (DNA): TGCGCCAGCAGCACCGGGGACAGGGGAGACACAGATACGCAGTATTTT. Translation gives CASSTGDRGDTDTQYF.